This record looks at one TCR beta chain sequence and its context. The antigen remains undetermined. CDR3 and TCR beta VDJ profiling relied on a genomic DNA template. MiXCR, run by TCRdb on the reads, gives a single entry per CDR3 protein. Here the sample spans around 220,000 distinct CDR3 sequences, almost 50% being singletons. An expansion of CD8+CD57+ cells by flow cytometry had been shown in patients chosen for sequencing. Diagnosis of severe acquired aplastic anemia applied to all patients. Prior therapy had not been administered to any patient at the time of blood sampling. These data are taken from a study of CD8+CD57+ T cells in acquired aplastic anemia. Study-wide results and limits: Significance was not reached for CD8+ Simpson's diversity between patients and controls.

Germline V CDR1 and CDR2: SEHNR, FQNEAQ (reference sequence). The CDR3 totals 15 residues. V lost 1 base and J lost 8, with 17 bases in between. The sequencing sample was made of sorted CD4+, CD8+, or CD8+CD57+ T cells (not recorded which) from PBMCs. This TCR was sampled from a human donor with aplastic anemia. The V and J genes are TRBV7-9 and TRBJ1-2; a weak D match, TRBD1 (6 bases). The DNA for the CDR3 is TGTGCCAGCAGCTTAGAGGCCGGGGGCATCTACGGCTACACCTTC. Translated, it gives CASSLEAGGIYGYTF.